This record concerns one T cell receptor beta chain sequence. This sample was taken from a study of long-term antiretroviral therapy in people with HIV. The V and J ends lost 0 bases and 5 bases, in that order; junction bases with no gene match: 7. Germline CDR1 reads SGHRS; CDR2 reads YFSETQ. The CDR3 consists of 16 residues. Assay version v3.0 of immunoSEQ was used, and it was run at survey level. Sequenced by immunoSEQ multiplex PCR; TCRdb stores in-frame clones only, minus some. The sample includes 25,000 to 35,000 clones, 70% to 90% of them seen just once. The source of this sequence is a woman aged 18-29 years with HIV. V usage is TRBV5-1 and J usage is TRBJ2-7; 11 positions agree with TRBD2. Sequenced here: unsorted PBMCs, sampled 1.8 years after starting antiretroviral therapy. For the CDR3, the DNA is TGCGCCAGCAGCTTGGATCTAGCGGGAGGTTCTGACGAGCAGTACTTC. Protein product: CASSLDLAGGSDEQYF.